This T cell receptor beta chain appears in the sequencing data of a study of shared clonotypes between healthy human individuals (TCRdb year 2020). About the full investigation: The cohort included a few men and a couple of women between 18 and 49 years of age. For each donor, CD4 naive and CD4 memory were each run on three plates, CD8 naive on two plates, and CD8 memory on one plate. To estimate repertoire size and how much clonotypes are shared between individuals, the study performed deep sequencing of blood TCR repertoires from 4 to 6 healthy adults. To increase sequencing depth and limit assay-specific biases, different laboratories used diverse techniques to prepare libraries and sequence TCR repertoires. Leukapheresis yielded between about 0.9 and 9 billion PBMCs per donor.

Donors were healthy HIV-negative adults with no recently reported acute infections or vaccinations. All donors were Caucasian adults living in Nashville, Tennessee, USA. CD4+ T cells were enriched by magnetic negative selection, after which naive cells were positively selected on CD45RA and the negative fraction was taken as the memory subset. Blood was obtained by leukapheresis, after which PBMCs were separated by Ficoll-Histopaque density gradient centrifugation and cryopreserved in liquid nitrogen vapor phase. Analytical flow cytometry was used to check the purity and quantity of every magnetically sorted T cell population. From each sorted fraction, genomic DNA was isolated and quantified by UV absorbance on a Nanodrop 2000c. The CDR3 has 11 amino acids, counting the end cysteine and phenylalanine. Only the CDR3 part of the read is kept: 33 bases, read in frame from the first base. CDR1 and CDR2 are drawn from the germline V gene (reference sequence): SSHAT, FNYEAQ.

Note on this clone: No cognate antigen has been identified for it. Germline is not matched at one junction end, which may reflect a read error.

The paper as a whole reports these results and caveats: The small number of donors limited the genetic and exposure-history diversity represented. Sampling was restricted to blood, and TCR repertoires in tissue are likely to differ from TCR repertoires in blood. Rarefaction of sorted-subset datasets indicated incomplete sequencing despite the large sequencing depth. Higher generation probabilities were observed for clonotypes shared by all four sorted-subset donors than for non-shared clonotypes. Based on pairwise subsampling, the degree of clonotype sharing among donors was expected to be affected by sequencing depth. Naive subsets generally had larger estimated clonotype richness than memory subsets did. Sharing across a few donors was observed for roughly 5% of naive CD4, over 3% of naive CD8, 2% to 2.5% of memory CD4, and approximately 0.41% of memory CD8 clonotypes.

TCR CDR3 regions were amplified from genomic DNA by multiplex PCR using the deep immunoSEQ assay. Genomic DNA extracted from each cell subset was distributed evenly over all wells of several immunoSEQ 96-well plates, and each plate served as one replicate. For sorted subsets, each replicate PCR was loaded with approximately 0.2 ug genomic DNA, equivalent to approximately 33,000 T cell genomes. Purified libraries were measured with a Qubit 3.0 fluorometer, size-checked on a Bioanalyzer 2100, and measured again with the KAPA Library Quantification kit. Every immunoSEQ 96-well plate was sequenced on a separate single-read 150-cycle Illumina NextSeq 550 flow cell. Per the original workflow: Because the immunoSEQ output included only junctional sequences and no quality scores, the filtering could not be the same as the filtering used for full-length reads. Sequences were annotated with PyIR, a Python wrapper for IgBLAST v1.9, using IMGT germline references to assign V/J genes and CDR3. Reads were filtered out if the reads had weak V/J assignments (E-value above 1e-6), no CDR3, stop codons, out-of-frame junctions, or ambiguous translated residues. A V3J clonotype was defined by an identical inferred V gene, J gene, and CDR3 amino acid sequence. The percentage overlap between two repertoires was calculated by dividing the number of shared unique clonotypes by the size of the smaller repertoire. RTK rarefaction, the Chao1 estimator, and Recon v2.1 estimates of unobserved clonotypes were used to assess repertoire richness. Generation probabilities were computed with OLGA for all TCRbeta clonotypes obtained by the gDNA method from several donors. TCRdb took this table from immuneACCESS and kept in-frame rearrangements with V and J called. Such tables lack part of the clones; where checked against another copy, unresolved V genes explain under half of the gap, and the rest is unexplained. The V and J calls and clone size are taken from that table; D and trimming were inferred from the DNA. This sample has 850,000 to 1,200,000 clones in its table, and around 75% of those were observed once. Jointly, the top ten make up about 1.5% of the sample.

The sequence joins TRBV7-7 to TRBJ2-3; TRBD1 is a weak D gene call, 7 bases matching. The clonotype was recovered from a man between 18 and 35 years old in good health. The material sequenced was memory CD4+ T cells sorted from blood. The cell subset or site label here, explained by the study, means: CD45RA-negative fraction. The CDR3 reads CASSQGGTQYF. The DNA reads TGTGCTAGCAGCCAGGGGGGTACGCAGTATTTT.